Listed below are T cell receptor beta chains from one sample, sequenced in a study of CD8 T cells in Susac syndrome. TCRdb reprocessed the immunoSEQ multiplex PCR reads via MiXCR and lists one record per CDR3 protein. The repertoire includes around 71,000 distinct CDR3 sequences, 93% of them detected once, and roughly 0.16% sits in the top ten. Sequenced sample: CD4+ T cells from PBMCs. The receptor source for this set is a human donor with Susac syndrome. CDR3s include the opening cysteine and the closing phenylalanine or tryptophan. D genes are given only for firm matches. Part of the rows lack a size; the others show once, few, many or a class for expanded clones.

TRBV5-6	.	TRBJ1-5	.	TGTGCCAGCAGCCGCCGCGGGGGCAATAGCAATCAGCCCCAGCATTTT	CASSRRGGNSNQPQHF
TRBV4-1	.	TRBJ1-4	.	TGCGCCAGCAGGCCCGCCTTGACAGGATCTAATGAAAAACTGTTTTTT	CASRPALTGSNEKLFF
TRBV7-2	.	TRBJ1-2	.	TGTGCCAGCAGCCCGCCAGCTAGTGGCTACACCTTC	CASSPPASGYTF
TRBV7-2	TRBD1	TRBJ1-2	.	TGTGCCAGCAGGGATCGATACAGGGGGCGGGATGGCTACACCTTC	CASRDRYRGRDGYTF
TRBV7-9	.	TRBJ2-2	.	TGTGCCAGCAGCACCTCTGGCGGGGAGCTGTTTTTT	CASSTSGGELFF
TRBV7-2	TRBD2	TRBJ2-3	.	TGTGCCAGCAGCTTAGAGGGCGGGGGGTACACAGATACGCAGTATTTT	CASSLEGGGYTDTQYF
TRBV6-1	.	TRBJ2-1	.	TGTGCCAGCAGCCAGGGAGGGGGCTGGATCAATGAGCAGTTCTTC	CASSQGGGWINEQFF
TRBV28	TRBD2	TRBJ2-3	.	TGTGCCAGCTGGGGGACTAACGGAGATACGCAGTATTTT	CASWGTNGDTQYF
TRBV20-1	.	TRBJ2-5	.	TGCAGTGCTCCCACCCTAACTAGCTCCGGGGAGACCCAGTACTTC	CSAPTLTSSGETQYF
TRBV4-3	TRBD1	TRBJ2-3	.	TGCGCCAGCAGCCAAGGCCCGACAGGGGGCACAGATACGCAGTATTTT	CASSQGPTGGTDTQYF
TRBV20-1	TRBD2	TRBJ2-1	.	TGCAGTGCTAGAGTCCGGACTAGCGGGGCGCCCGAGCAGTTCTTC	CSARVRTSGAPEQFF
TRBV7-3	TRBD2	TRBJ2-3	.	TGTGCCAGCAGTTCTAGCGGGGGGGCTGGTACGCAGTATTTT	CASSSSGGAGTQYF
TRBV20-1	TRBD1	TRBJ1-1	.	TGCAGTGCTAGAGATCCGTACAGGGGGCGAACTGAAGCTTTCTTT	CSARDPYRGRTEAFF
TRBV20-1	.	TRBJ2-7	.	TGCAGTGCCGGTTCCAAATATGGCGCGGGGGAGCAGTACTTC	CSAGSKYGAGEQYF
TRBV5-1	.	TRBJ2-7	few	TGCGCCAGCAGCTTGGTCCCAGGTTCCTACGAGCAGTACTTC	CASSLVPGSYEQYF
TRBV5-4	.	TRBJ2-2	.	TGTGCCAGCAGCTTGCTTCAGGGCGCCGGGGAGCTGTTTTTT	CASSLLQGAGELFF
TRBV29-1	.	TRBJ1-1	.	TGCAGCGTTATGGGGAATCTGAACACTGAAGCTTTCTTT	CSVMGNLNTEAFF
TRBV5-6	TRBD1	TRBJ1-2	.	TGTGCCAGCAGCTTTAATATCCTGGACAGGGTTCAGGATGGCTACACCTTC	CASSFNILDRVQDGYTF
TRBV18	.	TRBJ2-3	.	TGTGCCAGCTCACCACCGCGAGGGTTGGCAGATACGCAGTATTTT	CASSPPRGLADTQYF
TRBV20-1	.	TRBJ2-7	.	TGCAGTGCCCGAAGGGGTCGCTACGAGCAGTACTTC	CSARRGRYEQYF